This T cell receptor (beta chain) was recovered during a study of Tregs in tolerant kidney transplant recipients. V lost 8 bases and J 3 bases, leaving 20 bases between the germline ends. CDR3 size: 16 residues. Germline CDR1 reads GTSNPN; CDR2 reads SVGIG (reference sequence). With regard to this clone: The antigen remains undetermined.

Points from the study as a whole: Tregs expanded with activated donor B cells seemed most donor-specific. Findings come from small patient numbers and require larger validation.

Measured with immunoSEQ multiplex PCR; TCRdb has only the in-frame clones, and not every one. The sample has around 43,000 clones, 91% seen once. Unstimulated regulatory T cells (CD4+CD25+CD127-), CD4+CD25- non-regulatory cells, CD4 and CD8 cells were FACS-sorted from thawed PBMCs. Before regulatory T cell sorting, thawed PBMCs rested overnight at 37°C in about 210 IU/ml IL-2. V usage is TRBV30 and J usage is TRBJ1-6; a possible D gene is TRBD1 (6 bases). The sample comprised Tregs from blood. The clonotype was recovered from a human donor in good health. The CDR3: CAPIETGRNYNSPLHF. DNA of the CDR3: TGTGCCCCGATAGAGACAGGACGCAACTATAATTCACCCCTCCACTTT.